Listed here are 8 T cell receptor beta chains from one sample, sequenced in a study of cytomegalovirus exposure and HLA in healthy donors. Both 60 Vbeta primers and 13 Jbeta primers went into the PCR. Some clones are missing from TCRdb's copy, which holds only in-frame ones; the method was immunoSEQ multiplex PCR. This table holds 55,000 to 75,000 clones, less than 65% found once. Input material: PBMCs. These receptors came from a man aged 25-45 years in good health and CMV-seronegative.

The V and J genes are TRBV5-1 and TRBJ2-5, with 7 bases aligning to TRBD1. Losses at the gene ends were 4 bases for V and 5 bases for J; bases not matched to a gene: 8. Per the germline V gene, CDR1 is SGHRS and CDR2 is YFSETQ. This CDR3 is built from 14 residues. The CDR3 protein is CASSGDRDWETQYF. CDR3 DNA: TGCGCCAGCAGCGGCGACAGGGATTGGGAGACCCAGTACTTC.

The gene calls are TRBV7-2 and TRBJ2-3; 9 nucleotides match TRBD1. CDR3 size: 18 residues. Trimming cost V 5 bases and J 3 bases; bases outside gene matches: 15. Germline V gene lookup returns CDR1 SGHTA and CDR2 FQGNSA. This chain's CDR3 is CASSTPGQGDGLTDTQYF. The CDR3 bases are TGTGCCAGCAGCACCCCGGGACAGGGTGACGGCTTGACAGATACGCAGTATTTT.

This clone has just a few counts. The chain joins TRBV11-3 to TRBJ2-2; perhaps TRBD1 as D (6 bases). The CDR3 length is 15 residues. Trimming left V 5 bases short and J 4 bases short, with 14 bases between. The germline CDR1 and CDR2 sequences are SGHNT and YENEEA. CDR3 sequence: CASSIGQPSTGELFF. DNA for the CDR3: TGTGCCAGCAGCATAGGACAGCCCTCCACCGGGGAGCTGTTTTTT.

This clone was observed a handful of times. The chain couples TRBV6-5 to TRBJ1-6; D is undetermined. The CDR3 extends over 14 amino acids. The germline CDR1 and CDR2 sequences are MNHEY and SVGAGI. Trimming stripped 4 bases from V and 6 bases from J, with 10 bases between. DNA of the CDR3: TGTGCCAGCAGTTCCCACAGCAGTAATTCACCCCTCCACTTT. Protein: CASSSHSSNSPLHF.

CDR3 sequence reads: CASRGPGPHGAFF. CDR3 bases: TGTGCCAGCAGGGGCCCAGGGCCTCACGGAGCTTTCTTT. The chain carries TRBV6-5 and TRBJ1-1, with D possibly being TRBD1 (5 bases). V dropped 6 bases and J dropped 10 bases, with 18 bases sitting between them. The CDR3 is 13 amino acids. CDR1 is MNHEY, CDR2 SVGAGI, per germline.

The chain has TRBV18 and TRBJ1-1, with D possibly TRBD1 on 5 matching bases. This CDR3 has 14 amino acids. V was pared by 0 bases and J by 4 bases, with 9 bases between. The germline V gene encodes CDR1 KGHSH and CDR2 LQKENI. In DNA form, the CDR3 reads TGTGCCAGCTCACCACCGATAGGGGTCACTGAAGCTTTCTTT. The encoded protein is CASSPPIGVTEAFF.

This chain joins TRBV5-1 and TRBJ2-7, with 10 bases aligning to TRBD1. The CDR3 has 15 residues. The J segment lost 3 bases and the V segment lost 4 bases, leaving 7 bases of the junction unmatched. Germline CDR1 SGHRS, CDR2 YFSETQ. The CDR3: CASSARTGGLYEQYF. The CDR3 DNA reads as TGCGCCAGCAGCGCCAGGACAGGGGGACTCTACGAGCAGTACTTC.

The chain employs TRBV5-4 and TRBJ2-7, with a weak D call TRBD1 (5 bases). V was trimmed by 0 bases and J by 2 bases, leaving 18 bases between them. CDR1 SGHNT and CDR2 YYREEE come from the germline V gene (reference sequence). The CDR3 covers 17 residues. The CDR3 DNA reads TGTGCCAGCAGCTTGGGGCCCGCCGGGCGCAGGGCCTACGAGCAGTACTTC. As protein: CASSLGPAGRRAYEQYF.